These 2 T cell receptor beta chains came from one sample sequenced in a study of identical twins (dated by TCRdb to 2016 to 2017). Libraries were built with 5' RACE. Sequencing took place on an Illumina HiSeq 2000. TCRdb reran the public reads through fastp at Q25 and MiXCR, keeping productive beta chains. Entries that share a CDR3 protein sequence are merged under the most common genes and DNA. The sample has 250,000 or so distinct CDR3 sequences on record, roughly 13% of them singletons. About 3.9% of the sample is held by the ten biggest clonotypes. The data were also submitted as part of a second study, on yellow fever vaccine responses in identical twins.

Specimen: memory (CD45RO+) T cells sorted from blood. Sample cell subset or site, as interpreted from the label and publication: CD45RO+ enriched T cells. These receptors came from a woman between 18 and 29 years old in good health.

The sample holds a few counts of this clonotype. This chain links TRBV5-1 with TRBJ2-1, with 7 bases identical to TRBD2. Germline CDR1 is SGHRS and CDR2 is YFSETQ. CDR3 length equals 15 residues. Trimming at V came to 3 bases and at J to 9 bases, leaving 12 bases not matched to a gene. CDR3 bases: TGCGCCAGCAGCTCGACTAGCTCTCATCCCAGTGAGCAGTTCTTC. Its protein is CASSSTSSHPSEQFF.

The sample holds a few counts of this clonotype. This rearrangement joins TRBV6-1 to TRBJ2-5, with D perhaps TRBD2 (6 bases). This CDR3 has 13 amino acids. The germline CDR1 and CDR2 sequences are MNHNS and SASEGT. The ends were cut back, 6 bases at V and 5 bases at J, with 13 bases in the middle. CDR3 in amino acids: CASSPGAGETQYF. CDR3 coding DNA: TGTGCCAGCAGCCCCGGGGCGGGGGAGACCCAGTACTTC.